This TCR beta chain was identified during a study of human T cells and chemical hapten exposure. This clonotype was counted only a few times. Each CDR3 protein gets one entry after TCRdb re-called the RACE reads with MiXCR. The sample contains around 95,000 distinct CDR3 sequences, less than 14% of which appear only once. Time point in this sample: pre-sensitization, week 0. Treatment defined: therapeutic diphenylcyclopropenone sensitization with weekly scalp DPC. CDR1 and CDR2 from the germline V gene are SGDLS and YYNGEE. V lost 0 bases, J lost 4 bases, and 19 bases lay in between. The CDR3 length is 17 residues.

The sequence came from a woman aged 60-75 years with alopecia areata. Some clones in this sample may be carry-over from other donors' samples. Material: whole blood, obtained in connection with sensitization to the hapten diphenylcyclopropenone (DPC). The chain has TRBV9 and TRBJ2-5; D is unclear. DNA for the CDR3: TGTGCCAGCAGCGTAGGGGGTCTGGACGTAGATGGAGAGACCCAGTACTTC. It specifies CASSVGGLDVDGETQYF.